The T cell receptor (beta chain) described here comes from a study of CD8 T cells in Susac syndrome. Sequencing of TCR beta covered CD8+ and CD4+ T cells obtained from blood. It was treatment-naive patients with stable or active relapsing-remitting disease who made up the multiple sclerosis controls. The RNA, about 0.45 to 1 ug, was put through reverse transcription using random hexamers. The method of amplification for TCR beta CDR3 was immunoSEQ multiplex PCR, covering 54 Vbeta and 13 Jbeta. TCRdb called the immunoSEQ multiplex PCR reads again in MiXCR, with one record for every CDR3 protein. Altogether 200,000 or so distinct CDR3 sequences are present, nearly 95% being singletons, with the ten largest covering 0.093%. Regarding the study as a whole: An acknowledgment was made by the study that its TCR sequencing and HLA analysis involved relatively few individuals.

Regarding this clonotype: The antigen remains undetermined.

Germline V CDR1 and CDR2: LNHNV, YYDKDF (reference sequence). V gave up 5 bases and J gave up 2 bases, with 13 bases separating them. The CDR3 spans 15 residues. The TCR originated in a human donor with multiple sclerosis. This chain uses TRBV15 with TRBJ1-5, with D possibly matching TRBD1 (5 bases). Sequenced sample: CD4+ T cells from PBMCs. Here the CDR3 reads CATSGIGVGNQPQHF. In nucleotides, the CDR3 is TGTGCCACCAGCGGGATAGGGGTGGGCAATCAGCCCCAGCATTTT. The whole variable domain, remainder taken from reference TRBV15 and TRBJ1-5, is DAMVIQNPRYQVTQFGKPVTLSCSQTLNHNVMYWYQQKSSQAPKLLFHYYDKDFNNEADTPDNFQSRRPNTSFCFLDIRSPGLGDTAMYLCATSGIGVGNQPQHFGDGTRLSIL.